The 22 T cell receptor beta chains below come from one sample, sequenced in a study of shared clonotypes between healthy human individuals (dated by TCRdb to 2018 to 2021). To prepare the library, the immunoSEQ multiplex PCR assay was applied. Imported from immuneACCESS, the table was reduced by TCRdb to in-frame sequences with V and J called. These copies leave out some clones; in studies compared against another copy, an unresolved V gene accounts for under half, and the cause of the remainder is not known. In this sample the table shows 1.5 million to 1.9 million clones, under 99% of which occur a single time. Less than 0.55% of the sample is taken by the ten largest. Sequences were obtained from naive CD4+ T cells sorted from blood. What the cell subset or site label conveys for this sample: CD45RA+ positively selected. The receptors derive from a man aged 25-45 years in good health.

V usage is TRBV9 and J usage is TRBJ2-1; 10 nucleotides match TRBD2. This CDR3 comprises 15 residues. The trim removed 0 bases at V and 7 bases at J, leaving 4 bases unmatched. Germline CDR1 reads SGDLS; CDR2 reads YYNGEE. The CDR3 spells CASSVALAGMNEQFF. In nucleotides, the CDR3 is TGTGCCAGCAGCGTAGCACTAGCGGGAATGAATGAGCAGTTCTTC.

Only one count was recorded for this clone. V gene TRBV2 combines with J gene TRBJ1-2; D gene unclear. The CDR3 extends over 11 amino acids. Deletions cut 7 bases from V and 6 bases from J, with 9 bases between. Germline-derived CDR1 and CDR2 are SNHLY and FYNNEI. CDR3 DNA sequence: TGTGCCAGCACCAGGCGTGATGGCTACACCTTC. This sequence encodes CASTRRDGYTF.

V and J are TRBV27 and TRBJ2-3; possible D gene TRBD2, 5 bases. Trimming took 3 bases from V and 2 from J, leaving 12 bases between them. Germline V gene data show CDR1 as MNHEY and CDR2 as SMNVEV (reference sequence). The CDR3 contains 15 residues. CDR3 DNA: TGTGCCAGCAGTTTGGCAGCTCTAGCCACAGATACGCAGTATTTT. This gives the protein CASSLAALATDTQYF.

The chain carries TRBV6-6 and TRBJ2-2, with D possibly being TRBD2 (6 bases). The CDR3 length is 15 residues. Germline CDR1 MNHNY, CDR2 SVGAGI (reference sequence). Trimming removed 8 bases at V and 3 bases at J, with 16 bases between. The CDR3 protein is CASSPWGDYTGELFF. DNA of the CDR3: TGTGCCAGCTCTCCCTGGGGGGATTACACCGGGGAGCTGTTTTTT.

J is TRBJ1-4 and V is TRBV10-1; D unclear. Between the trimmed V and J ends, which lost 4 bases and 1 base, there was a span of 1 base. This CDR3 has 12 amino acids. Looked up from germline, CDR1 is WNHNN and CDR2 is SYGVQD (reference sequence). The CDR3 coding sequence is TGCGCCAGCAGTGGAACTAATGAAAAACTGTTTTTT. Its protein product is CASSGTNEKLFF.

Only a few counts were recorded for this clone. The chain joins TRBV10-1 to TRBJ2-2, with TRBD2 identical over 10 bases. Germline CDR1 is WNHNN and CDR2 is SYGVQD (reference sequence). The CDR3 has 16 residues. J lost 2 bases, V lost 5 bases, and 5 bases had no gene match. The CDR3 DNA follows: TGCGCCAGCAGTACCCGGACTAGCGGTAACACCGGGGAGCTGTTTTTT. It yields the protein CASSTRTSGNTGELFF.

The CDR3 DNA follows: TGTGCCAGCAGCGGCGGGGGACAGGGCACAGATACGCAGTATTTT. Amino acid sequence: CASSGGGQGTDTQYF. This rearrangement joins TRBV7-2 to TRBJ2-3; D is perhaps TRBD1 (8 bases). Germline V gives CDR1 SGHTA, CDR2 FQGNSA. The V end lost 5 bases, the J end lost 1 base, and 13 bases lay between the germline ends. This CDR3 comprises 15 residues. The full variable domain, rest sourced from reference TRBV7-2 and TRBJ2-3, is GAGVSQSPSNKVTEKGKDVELRCDPISGHTALYWYRQSLGQGLEFLIYFQGNSAPDKSGLPSDRFSAERTGGSVSTLTIQRTQQEDSAVYLCASSGGGQGTDTQYFGPGTRLTVL.

Regarding this clone: Additional DNA sequences in this sample encode the identical CDR3. In DNA form, the CDR3 reads TGTGCCAGCAGCTTCCCTGGGCCCTACGAGCAGTACTTC. As protein: CASSFPGPYEQYF. This sequence joins TRBV7-9 and TRBJ2-7; D remains unclear. Germline CDR1 SEHNR, CDR2 FQNEAQ (reference sequence). Trimming removed 3 bases from V and 2 bases from J, with 8 bases in between. The CDR3 length is 13 residues.

The genes are TRBV6-1 and TRBJ2-1, with no clear D. The CDR3 sequence is 17 residues long. The germline V and J ends were trimmed by 4 bases and 4 bases, with 20 bases remaining between them. CDR1 MNHNS and CDR2 SASEGT come from the germline V gene. The CDR3 coding sequence is TGTGCCAGCAGTGCCGTCCATGTTGGGTCAGTTTACAATGAGCAGTTCTTC. Its translation is CASSAVHVGSVYNEQFF.

This sequence joins TRBV21-1 and TRBJ2-7. TRBV21-1 is a known pseudogene. The CDR3 covers 18 residues. Here the CDR3 reads CASSKALGGTQCSYEQYF. The CDR3 bases are TGTGCCAGCAGCAAAGCCCTTGGCGGGACACAATGCTCCTACGAGCAGTACTTC.

This clone was picked up one time. V usage is TRBV5-1 and J usage is TRBJ2-7; 9 positions match TRBD1. The V gene end was trimmed by 5 bases and the J gene end by 5 bases; junction bases not matched to a gene: 11. Germline-derived CDR1 and CDR2 are SGHRS and YFSETQ. There are 15 residues in the CDR3. CDR3 DNA: TGCGCCAGCAGACCAACCGGGACAGGGACCCACGAGCAGTACTTC. It specifies CASRPTGTGTHEQYF.

This chain links TRBV30 with TRBJ2-1; D tentatively reads TRBD1 or TRBD2 (6 bases each). This CDR3 is built from 13 residues. Trimming left V 0 bases short and J 9 bases short, with 12 bases between. The germline V gene has CDR1 GTSNPN and CDR2 SVGIG (reference sequence). The chain's CDR3 is CAWSVRGRGEQFF. For the CDR3, the DNA is TGTGCCTGGAGTGTACGGGGGCGAGGTGAGCAGTTCTTC.

The rearrangement links TRBV5-6 to TRBJ2-6; D uncertain. From germline, CDR1 is SGHDT and CDR2 YYEEEE. The V end lost 9 bases, the J end lost 2 bases, and 15 bases lay between the germline ends. The CDR3 is made up of 15 amino acids. Here the CDR3 DNA reads TGTGCCACCCACTGGTCAGTCGCTGGGGCCAACGTCCTGACTTTC. Its translation: CATHWSVAGANVLTF.

This clone appeared a single time. This chain uses TRBV5-1 with TRBJ1-1, with D tentatively TRBD1 (5 bases). Germline V lookup: CDR1 SGHRS, CDR2 YFSETQ. Trimming took off 4 bases at V and 11 bases at J, with 21 bases between the two ends. The length of the CDR3 is 14 residues. The CDR3 is CASSLVSGGVDAFF. The CDR3 DNA reads TGCGCCAGCAGCCTCGTAAGCGGAGGGGTCGACGCTTTCTTT.

The rearrangement uses TRBV6-5 and TRBJ2-7; TRBD1 might be the D (5 bases). Trimming removed 0 bases at V and 10 bases at J, with 13 bases between. The germline gives CDR1 MNHEY, CDR2 SVGAGI. This CDR3 is 13 amino acids long. CDR3 in amino acids: CASSYSGPGKQYF. The CDR3 nucleotides are TGTGCCAGCAGTTACTCGGGTCCAGGGAAACAGTACTTC.

This chain uses TRBV6-4 with TRBJ1-1; 7 bases map to TRBD1. The CDR3 length is 14 residues. The germline gives CDR1 MRHNA, CDR2 SNTAGT. V gave up 4 bases and J gave up 1 base; unmatched junction bases: 3. As DNA, the CDR3 is TGTGCCAGCAGTGCGGAGGGGGCGAACACTGAAGCTTTCTTT. Translated: CASSAEGANTEAFF.

In DNA form, the CDR3 reads TGTGCCACAAGCAAAAACATTCAGTACTTC. As protein: CATSKNIQYF. The chain employs TRBV2 and TRBJ2-4; no clear D. V was trimmed by 10 bases and J by 3 bases, leaving 4 bases between them. In germline, CDR1 is SNHLY, CDR2 FYNNEI. CDR3 length equals 10 residues.

The chain joins TRBV7-3 to TRBJ2-1, with D perhaps being TRBD1 or TRBD2 (5 bases each). This CDR3 comprises 14 residues. V dropped 5 bases and J dropped 8 bases, with 16 bases sitting between them. Per germline, CDR1 SGHTA and CDR2 FQGTGA. CDR3 amino acids: CASSPQGVGDEQFF. CDR3 in DNA: TGTGCCAGCAGCCCGCAAGGTGTGGGGGATGAGCAGTTCTTC. Together with reference TRBV7-3 and TRBJ2-1, the CDR3 gives the full variable domain: GAGVSQTPSNKVTEKGKYVELRCDPISGHTALYWYRQSLGQGPEFLIYFQGTGAADDSGLPNDRFFAVRPEGSVSTLKIQRTERGDSAVYLCASSPQGVGDEQFFGPGTRLTVL.

The chain is built from TRBV5-6 and TRBJ1-2, with D hard to call. Per the germline V gene, CDR1 is SGHDT and CDR2 is YYEEEE. This CDR3 region has 13 residues. V was pared by 3 bases and J by 4 bases, with 10 bases between. CDR3 sequence reads: CASSSIYTYGYTF. DNA for the CDR3: TGTGCCAGCAGCTCTATATACACCTATGGCTACACCTTC.

This sequence joins TRBV19 and TRBJ2-1; 8 bases line up with TRBD2. The CDR3 length is 14 residues. J gave up 9 bases and V 3 bases, and 7 bases lay outside the gene matches. Germline CDR1 and CDR2: LNHDA and SQIVND (reference sequence). The CDR3 coding sequence is TGTGCCAGTAGTATCTTCAGCGGGAGAGGTGAGCAGTTCTTC. Translated, it gives CASSIFSGRGEQFF.

Details on this clone: The same CDR3 arises from other DNA sequences in this sample as well. The chain couples TRBV27 to TRBJ2-1, with D hard to call. The CDR3 sequence is 12 residues long. V dropped 3 bases and J dropped 8 bases, with 8 bases sitting between them. Germline V gene lookup returns CDR1 MNHEY and CDR2 SMNVEV (reference sequence). CDR3 protein: CASSFLGDEQFF. The CDR3 DNA reads as TGTGCCAGCAGTTTCCTCGGCGATGAGCAGTTCTTC.

V and J are TRBV7-9 and TRBJ2-7; a weak D match, TRBD1 (5 bases). Germline values: CDR1 SEHNR, CDR2 FQNEAQ (reference sequence). This CDR3 spans 16 amino acids. The V and J ends lost 1 base and 3 bases respectively, with 16 bases between them. As DNA, the CDR3 is TGTGCCAGCAGCTTAGAAGTGTGGGGCATGGGCTACGAGCAGTACTTC. Translation: CASSLEVWGMGYEQYF.